This is a list of T cell receptor beta chains from one sample in a study of T-cell reconstitution after alpha-beta-depleted transplantation in children. One entry per CDR3 protein, called by TCRdb with MiXCR from the PCR reads. Among more than 150,000 distinct CDR3 sequences listed, about 14% were seen once. The material was PBMCs from the stem cell graft donor, obtained from the stem cell graft. The receptors originated from a human donor who donated a stem cell graft to a child with acute lymphoblastic leukemia. The CDR3 runs from the conserved cysteine through the conserved F or W. Fields, in order: CDR3 DNA, CDR3 protein, V gene, clone size, J gene, D gene. D genes are given only for firm matches. Clone sizes are given selectively: once, few, many, or a class where the clone is expanded.

TGTGCCAGTAGGAGGGGAGGCGAGCAGTACTTC CASRRGGEQYF TRBV19 NA TRBJ2-7 NA
TGTGCCAGCAGCCAACCGGGACTAGCGGGAGTCAATGAGCAGTTCTTC CASSQPGLAGVNEQFF TRBV4-2 many TRBJ2-1 TRBD2
TGTGCCAGCAGTTACGACAGAATGAACACTGAAGCTTTCTTT CASSYDRMNTEAFF TRBV6-2/TRBV6-3 few TRBJ1-1 NA
TGCAGCGTTGTGGAGAATGAGCAGTTCTTC CSVVENEQFF TRBV29-1 large TRBJ2-1 NA
TGTGCCAGCAGCTTTGGGACCCGAATGAACACTGAAGCTTTCTTT CASSFGTRMNTEAFF TRBV5-4 NA TRBJ1-1 NA
TGTGCCATCACCCCGGGACAGGGATCGCACACTGAAGCTTTCTTT CAITPGQGSHTEAFF TRBV10-3 NA TRBJ1-1 TRBD1
TGCGCCAGCAGCTTGACTAGTGACTCCCAAGAGACCCAGTACTTC CASSLTSDSQETQYF TRBV5-1 many TRBJ2-5 NA
TGTGCCAGCAGTGAAAGGGGCGCGGCCTCGGGCTACACCTTC CASSERGAASGYTF TRBV6-1 NA TRBJ1-2 NA
TGCAGTGCTCCCGAAGAAGGTGGGGGCAGGTCCGGTGAAGCTTTCTTT CSAPEEGGGRSGEAFF TRBV20-1 many TRBJ1-1 NA
TGTGCCAGCAGCCCTCCGGGACTAGCTTACAATGAGCAGTTCTTC CASSPPGLAYNEQFF TRBV6-1 many TRBJ2-1 TRBD2
TGCAGCGTTGAAGATAACGAGCTTGAAGCTTTCTTT CSVEDNELEAFF TRBV29-1 NA TRBJ1-1 NA
TGTGCCAGCAAATCGGGAGTCTCCTTGAGGGGAGGCTACACCTTC CASKSGVSLRGGYTF TRBV6-1 NA TRBJ1-2 NA
TGTGCCAGCAGCTTTTGGGACAACGCTGAAGCTTTCTTT CASSFWDNAEAFF TRBV11-2 many TRBJ1-1 NA
TGTGCCAGCAGCTTAGTACATAATGAGCAGTTCTTC CASSLVHNEQFF TRBV7-9 many TRBJ2-1 NA
TGTGCCAGCAGTTTGACCCCCATGTTGGAAACTTCCAAAAACATTCAGTACTTC CASSLTPMLETSKNIQYF TRBV27 many TRBJ2-4 NA
TGTGCCAGCAGTTACGGCAGGGGTGCAATGAACACTGAAGCTTTCTTT CASSYGRGAMNTEAFF TRBV6-5 NA TRBJ1-1 NA
TGCGCCAGCAGCTTAGCAGACCCCTCGGGGGAGCAGTACTTC CASSLADPSGEQYF TRBV5-1 many TRBJ2-7 NA
TGCAGCGCCCCCGGACACTCCCAAGAGACCCAGTACTTC CSAPGHSQETQYF TRBV29-1 many TRBJ2-5 NA
TGCAGTGCTAGGAGGACAGGGAGTCAGAACACTGAAGCTTTCTTT CSARRTGSQNTEAFF TRBV20-1 many TRBJ1-1 TRBD1
TGTGCCAGCAGTCCGGAACCCTACTATGGCTACACCTTC CASSPEPYYGYTF TRBV12-3/TRBV12-4 NA TRBJ1-2 NA
TGCGCCAGCAAATCGGCGGGAAGCACAGATACGCAGTATTTT CASKSAGSTDTQYF TRBV10-2 NA TRBJ2-3 NA
TGTGCCATCAGTGGCACACGAACGCAATCGGGACTAGCGGGAGGGCTCGAGCAGTACTTC CAISGTRTQSGLAGGLEQYF TRBV10-3 NA TRBJ2-7 TRBD2
TGCGCCAGCAGCTCCCGGCCGGGTAACTCCTACAATGAGCAGTTCTTC CASSSRPGNSYNEQFF TRBV5-1 many TRBJ2-1 NA
TGTGCCGGACAGGGGCTGAGGCGCAATCAGCCCCAGCATTTT CAGQGLRRNQPQHF TRBV11-3 NA TRBJ1-5 TRBD1
TGTGCCACGGAGGTAGGAGATACGCAGTATTTT CATEVGDTQYF TRBV15 once TRBJ2-3 NA
TGTGCCAGCAGAAGGACTAGCGGCTCCCGGGGAGGGGCTGGGGCCAACGTCCTGACTTTC CASRRTSGSRGGAGANVLTF TRBV6-4 few TRBJ2-6 TRBD2
TGTGCCATCAGTGAGTCGGAGCTAGCGGGGGAACCTAGGAATTTT CAISESELAGEPRNF TRBV10-3 many TRBJ2-3 TRBD2
TGTGCCAGCAGGGATCGGCCGACCATCACGAACACTGAAGCTTTCTTT CASRDRPTITNTEAFF TRBV12-3/TRBV12-4 many TRBJ1-1 NA
TGCAGTGCTAGATTGGTAGCGGGAGCCCAAGAGACCCAGTACTTC CSARLVAGAQETQYF TRBV20-1 many TRBJ2-5 TRBD2
TGTGCCACCAGTGCCCCTGGACCGGGGGACGATGAGCAGTTCTTC CATSAPGPGDDEQFF TRBV24-1 many TRBJ2-1 NA
TGCGCCAGCAGCTTGACCCTGGGGCCCGAGGAAAAACTGTTTTTT CASSLTLGPEEKLFF TRBV5-1 many TRBJ1-4 NA
TGTGCCATCAGTGAAGCGACAGGGGAGTACGAGCAGTACTTC CAISEATGEYEQYF TRBV10-3 many TRBJ2-7 TRBD1
TGTGCCAGCAGCTTAGGTTCCAGCGGCATAGGGGGAGATACGCAGTATTTT CASSLGSSGIGGDTQYF TRBV11-2 NA TRBJ2-3 NA
TGTGCCAGCAGTTTAGGGCTAGCGAGCTCCTACAATGAGCAGTTCTTC CASSLGLASSYNEQFF TRBV12-3/TRBV12-4 few TRBJ2-1 NA
TGTGCCAGCAGCCGCCGCCAGACTTTGCTCCAAGAGACCCAGTACTTC CASSRRQTLLQETQYF TRBV27 few TRBJ2-5 NA
TGTGCCAGCAGCCCTCGGGGGCTGAATGAGCAGTTCTTC CASSPRGLNEQFF TRBV7-2 NA TRBJ2-1 NA
TGTGCCAGCGGAACAAGGGACGGCTTATACGAGCAGTACTTC CASGTRDGLYEQYF TRBV11-3 NA TRBJ2-7 NA
TGTGCCAGCAGCCTGAACAGGGTGGAGACCCAGTACTTC CASSLNRVETQYF TRBV5-4 many TRBJ2-5 NA
TGTGCCAGCAGCTTCTTATCCGGGAGAGGTCTGGATACGCAGTATTTT CASSFLSGRGLDTQYF TRBV5-4 many TRBJ2-3 NA
TGTGCCAGCAGCCCCTTCGGAGCGGGGGGTAAAGAGGCTTTCTTT CASSPFGAGGKEAFF TRBV7-9 NA TRBJ1-1 NA
TGTGCCAGCACCCGACTAGCGGGAGTAGACTGGCAGTACTTC CASTRLAGVDWQYF TRBV28 many TRBJ2-7 TRBD2
TGCAGCGTTGCCCGCGCCGACAGGGGAAAATATGGCTACACCTTC CSVARADRGKYGYTF TRBV29-1 few TRBJ1-2 TRBD1
TGTGCCAGCAGCAAGGGTTGGACTGAAGCTTTCTTT CASSKGWTEAFF TRBV12-3/TRBV12-4 many TRBJ1-1 NA
TGTGCCAGCAGTTACTCCGGGGCGCATCAGCCCCAGCATTTT CASSYSGAHQPQHF TRBV6-5 many TRBJ1-5 NA
TGTGCCAGCGGCCTGGTCCACGGCGATCAGCCCCAGCATTTT CASGLVHGDQPQHF TRBV6-5 many TRBJ1-5 NA
TGTGCCATCAGTCCCGGACTAGCGGGAGGAGAAGAGACCCAGTACTTC CAISPGLAGGEETQYF TRBV10-3 many TRBJ2-5 TRBD2
TGTGCCAGTAGAGAGGACAGGGAACGAAGCACAGATACGCAGTATTTT CASREDRERSTDTQYF TRBV19 many TRBJ2-3 TRBD1
TGTGCCAGTAGGCGGACTAGCGGGACACCGAACACCGGGGAGCTGTTTTTT CASRRTSGTPNTGELFF TRBV19 NA TRBJ2-2 TRBD2
TGTGCCAGCAGGGGACCTCGGCAGTACTTC CASRGPRQYF TRBV12-3/TRBV12-4 many TRBJ2-7 NA
TGTGCCAGCAGTCCCCCGGAAGGGTATTCGTACTTC CASSPPEGYSYF TRBV27 many TRBJ2-7 NA
TGTGCCAGCAGCTCCCCTTGGCAGCGGGTGAGCACAGATACGCAGTATTTT CASSSPWQRVSTDTQYF TRBV7-2 many TRBJ2-3 NA
TGTCCCAGCAGCTTACAGGGGACCTCACCCCTCCACTTT CPSSLQGTSPLHF TRBV11-3 NA TRBJ1-6 TRBD1
TGCAGTGCTAGAGGGGGCGCGGAGTACGAGCAGTACTTC CSARGGAEYEQYF TRBV20-1 few TRBJ2-7 NA
TGCGCCAGCAGCCTAAGGACAGGGGGTAGCTCCTACAATGAGCAGTTCTTC CASSLRTGGSSYNEQFF TRBV5-1 NA TRBJ2-1 TRBD1
TGTGCCAGCAGCTCATGGACTAGCCCGGCCAAAAACATTCAGTACTTC CASSSWTSPAKNIQYF TRBV7-4 few TRBJ2-4 TRBD2
TGCGCCAGCAGCTTCCGGACGGAAGAGACCCAGTACTTC CASSFRTEETQYF TRBV5-1 many TRBJ2-5 NA
TGTGCCAGCAGCCATCTGGGTAGCGGGAGTTTCGCAGATACGCAGTATTTT CASSHLGSGSFADTQYF TRBV3-1 NA TRBJ2-3 TRBD2
TGTGCCAGCACCGACAGGGTATTCTCCTACGAGCAGTACTTC CASTDRVFSYEQYF TRBV12-3/TRBV12-4 many TRBJ2-7 TRBD1
TGCAGCGCAACCGGACAGGGGACTGGCTACACCTTC CSATGQGTGYTF TRBV29-1 many TRBJ1-2 TRBD1